This T cell receptor (beta chain) was recorded in a study of T cell repertoires in cytomegalovirus infection. Study-wide background: It can be stated that public TCR beta signatures indicated CMV infection as well as a matching HLA type. Regarding the study as a whole: The response measured ex vivo was dominated by TCR beta clonotypes (HLA-C-restricted and CMV-specific). Using cumulative public TCR beta family frequency, the authors identified those who carried CMV together with the relevant HLA.

TCRdb called the reads again in MiXCR, with one record for every CDR3 protein. The data contain about 310,000 distinct CDR3 sequences, roughly a sixth of them seen just once; the ten biggest clones take up approximately 12%. Trimming removed 4 bases from V and 9 bases from J, with 13 bases in between. Germline CDR1 and CDR2: DFQATT and SNEGSKA (reference sequence). The CDR3 has 12 residues. This clonotype has only a few counts. Antigen unknown. The sequenced sample consisted of PBMCs. The gene calls are TRBV20-1 and TRBJ1-5, with D unclear. The source is a human donor in good health (CMV status not recorded). Some clones in this sample may be carry-over from other donors' samples. CDR3 sequence reads: CSATTAGWPQHF. The CDR3 region has the DNA TGCAGTGCTACAACCGCGGGCTGGCCCCAGCATTTT.